Included here is one T cell receptor (beta chain) sequence, with context. Its antigen remains unknown. The table came from immunoSEQ multiplex PCR; TCRdb's copy has only in-frame clones and leaves some out. The sample lists around 120,000 clones; 90% were seen once. These data come from a study of graft-versus-host responses after intestinal transplantation. About the research overall: Multivisceral, liver-intestinal, or isolated intestinal transplants were performed in recipients. Each recipient received anti-thymocyte globulin induction, then tacrolimus and steroids for about three years.

Per germline, CDR1 SGHAT and CDR2 FQNNGV. The length of the CDR3 is 14 residues. Trimming left V 5 bases short and J 8 bases short, with 13 bases between. Findings and caveats of the study: Allografts of one patient group, those with graft-donor T cell macrochimerism, had high graft-versus-host to host-versus-graft clonal ratios. GvH clones appeared in recipient marrow, some first in ileum or blood.

The TCR originated in a human donor who received an intestinal transplant. The sample consisted of unstimulated CD4+ T cells sorted from spleen or lymph node cells, taken before intestinal transplant. The chain uses TRBV11-2 and TRBJ1-6; D remains ambiguous. The CDR3 loop reads CASSVFNADSPLHF. The CDR3 nucleotides are TGTGCCAGCAGCGTCTTTAACGCGGATTCACCCCTCCACTTT. The full variable domain, in which reference TRBV11-2 and TRBJ1-6 provide the parts outside the CDR3, is EAGVAQSPRYKIIEKRQSVAFWCNPISGHATLYWYQQILGQGPKLLIQFQNNGVVDDSQLPKDRFSAERLKGVDSTLKIQPAKLEDSAVYLCASSVFNADSPLHFGNGTRLTVT.